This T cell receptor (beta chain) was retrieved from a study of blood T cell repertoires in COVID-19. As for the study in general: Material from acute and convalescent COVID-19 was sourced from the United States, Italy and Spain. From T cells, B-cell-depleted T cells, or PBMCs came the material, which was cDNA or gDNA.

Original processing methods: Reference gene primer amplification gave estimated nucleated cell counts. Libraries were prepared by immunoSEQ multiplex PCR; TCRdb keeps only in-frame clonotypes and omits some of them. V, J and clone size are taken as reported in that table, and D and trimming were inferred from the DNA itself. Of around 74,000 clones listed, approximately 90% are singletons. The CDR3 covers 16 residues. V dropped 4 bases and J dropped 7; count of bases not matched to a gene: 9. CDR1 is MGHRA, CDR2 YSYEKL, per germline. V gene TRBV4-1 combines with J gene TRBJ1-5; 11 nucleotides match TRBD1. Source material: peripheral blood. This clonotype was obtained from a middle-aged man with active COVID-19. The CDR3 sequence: CASSRIIGTGGQPQHF. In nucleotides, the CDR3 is TGCGCCAGCAGCCGCATAATTGGGACAGGGGGACAGCCCCAGCATTTT.